These 14 T cell receptor beta chains originate from one sample sequenced in a study of post-analysis software for immune sequencing data. General study results and limits: Elevated frequency relative to controls characterized roughly 5 TRBV segments in patients, TRBV5-6, TRBV5-1 and TRBV20-1 among them.

The library was made from cDNA and included unique molecular identifiers. TCRdb fed the PCR reads into MiXCR, producing one record per CDR3 protein. The sample lists about 400,000 distinct CDR3 sequences, 30% to 45% occurring once. For these TCRs, the target antigens are not known. Sequencing was performed on blood. The receptor set was obtained from a girl aged 5-17 years with multiple sclerosis.

The chain has TRBV18 and TRBJ2-1, with a weak D call TRBD1 (6 bases). Germline-derived CDR1 and CDR2 are KGHSH and LQKENI. Trimming removed 0 bases at V and 4 bases at J, with 13 bases between. This CDR3 has 16 amino acids. The CDR3 sequence is CASSPPVRGSYNEQFF. CDR3 in DNA: TGTGCCAGCTCACCACCGGTCAGGGGCTCATACAATGAGCAGTTCTTC.

For this clonotype: One junction end does not reproduce the germline sequence, and a read error may be involved. V and J are TRBV29-1 and TRBJ2-1; 8 nucleotides line up with TRBD1. This CDR3 region has 15 residues. The germline CDR1 and CDR2 sequences are SQVTM and ANQGSEA. The CDR3 is CSVVSMGTGALEQDF. The CDR3 nucleotides are TGCAGCGTTGTTTCGATGGGGACAGGAGCCCTCGAGCAGGACTTC.

This clonotype was seen a few times. This chain connects TRBV3-1 to TRBJ1-1, with 8 bases fitting TRBD1. Unmatched junction bases numbered 7, after V lost 0 bases and J lost 4 bases. The germline gives CDR1 LGHDT, CDR2 YNNKEL (reference sequence). The CDR3 runs to 16 residues. As DNA, the CDR3 is TGTGCCAGCAGCCAAGATTCGACAGGGGAGTTCACTGAAGCTTTCTTT. The encoded protein is CASSQDSTGEFTEAFF.

V and J are TRBV4-1 and TRBJ2-4; TRBD1 is a possible D gene (5 bases). Trimming took 4 bases from V and 1 from J, leaving 11 bases between them. CDR1 and CDR2 from the germline V gene are MGHRA and YSYEKL. The CDR3 length is 15 residues. CDR3 in amino acids: CASSRDRRAKNIQYF. In DNA form, the CDR3 reads TGCGCCAGCAGCCGAGACAGAAGGGCCAAAAACATTCAGTACTTC.

V and J are TRBV4-3 and TRBJ2-1, with 10 nucleotides matching TRBD2. In germline, CDR1 is LGHNA, CDR2 YSLEER. The J segment lost 7 bases and the V segment lost 5 bases, leaving 8 bases of the junction unmatched. The CDR3 contains 15 residues. The CDR3 loop reads CASSGTAGGRNEQFF. CDR3 nucleotides: TGCGCCAGCAGCGGGACAGCGGGGGGGCGGAATGAGCAGTTCTTC.

This clonotype appeared a few times. V is TRBV28 and J is TRBJ2-7, with D possibly TRBD2 on 5 matching bases. V was trimmed by 4 bases and J by 2 bases, leaving 15 bases between them. Germline values: CDR1 MDHEN, CDR2 SYDVKM. CDR3 size: 15 residues. The CDR3: CASSSPGITPYEQYF. CDR3 coding DNA: TGTGCCAGCAGTTCACCCGGGATCACCCCCTACGAGCAGTACTTC. The variable domain in full, with the rest retrieved from reference TRBV28 and TRBJ2-7, is DVKVTQSSRYLVKRTGEKVFLECVQDMDHENMFWYRQDPGLGLRLIYFSYDVKMKEKGDIPEGYSVSREKKERFSLILESASTNQTSMYLCASSSPGITPYEQYFGPGTRLTVT.

This clonotype was counted between two and nine times. This rearrangement joins TRBV4-3 to TRBJ1-4; D is uncertain. The CDR3 length is 16 residues. Trimming cost V 1 base and J 7 bases, with 16 bases left between them. The germline V gene has CDR1 LGHNA and CDR2 YSLEER. This CDR3 reads CASSQGRSLGGEKLFF. In DNA form, the CDR3 reads TGCGCCAGCAGCCAAGGCCGGTCCCTAGGAGGTGAAAAACTGTTTTTT.

This clonotype was observed a handful of times. V is TRBV5-6 and J is TRBJ1-5, with TRBD1 matching 8 bases. This CDR3 is built from 15 residues. The trim removed 4 bases at V and 6 bases at J, leaving 9 bases unmatched. The germline gives CDR1 SGHDT, CDR2 YYEEEE. The CDR3 DNA reads TGTGCCAGCAGCCGGGGACAGGTGGCCGGTCAGCCCCAGCATTTT. It encodes CASSRGQVAGQPQHF.

The rearrangement uses TRBV6-6 and TRBJ2-3, with D perhaps assigned TRBD1 or TRBD2 (6 bases each). Germline CDR1 reads MNHNY; CDR2 reads SVGAGI (reference sequence). This CDR3 is 17 amino acids long. V was pared by 0 bases and J by 3 bases, with 16 bases between. CDR3 protein: CASSYSPTGTLTDTQYF. The CDR3 bases are TGTGCCAGCAGTTACTCCCCAACAGGGACTTTAACAGATACGCAGTATTTT.

The chain uses TRBV27 and TRBJ2-7; 10 positions match TRBD2. Trimming at V came to 4 bases and at J to 6 bases, leaving 9 bases not matched to a gene. The CDR3 extends over 15 amino acids. The germline gives CDR1 MNHEY, CDR2 SMNVEV (reference sequence). CDR3 sequence: CASSSHSGGIFEQYF. CDR3 nucleotide sequence: TGTGCCAGCAGTTCCCATAGCGGGGGGATCTTCGAGCAGTACTTC.

This clonotype was seen a handful of times. The J gene is TRBJ2-5, the V gene TRBV4-3; 7 nucleotides align to TRBD1. Germline V gives CDR1 LGHNA, CDR2 YSLEER. CDR3 size: 15 residues. J was trimmed by 1 base and V by 4 bases; bases with no gene match: 6. The CDR3 nucleotides read TGCGCCAGCAGCCGGCCGGGACAGAGCCAAGAGACCCAGTACTTC. The encoded protein is CASSRPGQSQETQYF.

This chain joins TRBV27 and TRBJ1-2; D is possibly TRBD1 (5 bases). Germline CDR1 reads MNHEY; CDR2 reads SMNVEV (reference sequence). Trimming removed 4 bases at V and 6 bases at J, with 15 bases between. This CDR3 comprises 14 residues. CDR3: CASSSGGGFHGYTF. The CDR3 DNA sequence: TGTGCCAGCAGTTCTGGGGGGGGGTTCCATGGCTACACCTTC.

This clonotype appeared a few times. The chain links TRBV4-3 to TRBJ2-7; possible D gene TRBD1, 5 bases. This CDR3 spans 16 amino acids. CDR1 and CDR2 from the germline V gene are LGHNA and YSLEER. Trimming left V 0 bases short and J 5 bases short, with 17 bases between. The CDR3 bases are TGCGCCAGCAGCCAAGATGGTACAGGTGGATACGACGAGCAGTACTTC. It yields the protein CASSQDGTGGYDEQYF.

The chain is built from TRBV20-1 and TRBJ2-1, with TRBD1 as a possible D gene (6 bases). The CDR3 has 14 residues. With 2 bases removed from V and 3 bases from J, the gap between germline ends came to 11 bases. The germline CDR1 and CDR2 sequences are DFQATT and SNEGSKA (reference sequence). The CDR3 reads CSARPDSHYNEQFF. DNA of the CDR3: TGCAGTGCTAGACCGGACAGCCACTACAATGAGCAGTTCTTC.